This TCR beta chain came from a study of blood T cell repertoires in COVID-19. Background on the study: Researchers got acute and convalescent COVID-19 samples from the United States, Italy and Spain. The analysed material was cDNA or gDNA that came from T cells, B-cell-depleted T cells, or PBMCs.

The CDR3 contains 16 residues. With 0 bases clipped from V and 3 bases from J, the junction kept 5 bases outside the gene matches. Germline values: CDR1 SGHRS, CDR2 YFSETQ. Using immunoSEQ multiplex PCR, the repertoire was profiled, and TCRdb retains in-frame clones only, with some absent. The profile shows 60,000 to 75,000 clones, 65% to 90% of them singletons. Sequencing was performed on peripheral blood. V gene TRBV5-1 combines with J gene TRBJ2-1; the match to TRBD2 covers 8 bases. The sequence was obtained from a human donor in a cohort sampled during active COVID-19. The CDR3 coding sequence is TGCGCCAGCAGCTTGGCCGGGAGGGGGGGCTACAATGAGCAGTTCTTC. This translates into CASSLAGRGGYNEQFF.